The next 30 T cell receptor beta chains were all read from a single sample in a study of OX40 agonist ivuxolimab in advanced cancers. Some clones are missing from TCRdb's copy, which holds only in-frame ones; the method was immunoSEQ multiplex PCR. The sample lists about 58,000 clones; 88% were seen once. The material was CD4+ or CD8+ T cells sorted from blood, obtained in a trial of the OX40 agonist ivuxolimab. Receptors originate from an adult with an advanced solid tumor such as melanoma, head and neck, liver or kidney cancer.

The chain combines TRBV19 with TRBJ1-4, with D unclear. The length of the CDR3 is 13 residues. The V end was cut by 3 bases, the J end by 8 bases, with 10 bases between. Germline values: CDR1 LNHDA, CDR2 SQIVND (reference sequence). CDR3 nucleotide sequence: TGTGCCAGTAGTATTAACAGTTGGGAAAAACTGTTTTTT. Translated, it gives CASSINSWEKLFF. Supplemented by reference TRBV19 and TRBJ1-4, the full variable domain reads DGGITQSPKYLFRKEGQNVTLSCEQNLNHDAMYWYRQDPGQGLRLIYYSQIVNDFQKGDIAEGYSVSREKKESFPLTVTSAQKNPTAFYLCASSINSWEKLFFGSGTQLSVL.

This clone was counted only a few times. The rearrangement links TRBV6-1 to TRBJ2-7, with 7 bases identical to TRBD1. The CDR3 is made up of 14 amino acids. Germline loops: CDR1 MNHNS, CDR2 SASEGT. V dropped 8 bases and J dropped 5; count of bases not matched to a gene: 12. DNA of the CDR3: TGTGCCAGCTTGACAGGGTTTTCTTTCCACGAGCAGTACTTC. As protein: CASLTGFSFHEQYF.

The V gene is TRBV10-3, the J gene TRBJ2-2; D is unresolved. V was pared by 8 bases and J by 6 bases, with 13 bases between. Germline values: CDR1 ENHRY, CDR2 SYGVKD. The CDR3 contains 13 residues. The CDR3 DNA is TGTGCCATCTGCGACCTGTCGCCCGGGGAGCTGTTTTTT. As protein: CAICDLSPGELFF.

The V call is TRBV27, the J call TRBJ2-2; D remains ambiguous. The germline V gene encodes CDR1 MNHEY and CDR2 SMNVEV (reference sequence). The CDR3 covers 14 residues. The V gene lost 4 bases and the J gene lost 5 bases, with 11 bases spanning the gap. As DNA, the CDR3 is TGTGCCAGCAGTTCCTTACAGTCTACCGGGGAGCTGTTTTTT. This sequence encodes CASSSLQSTGELFF.

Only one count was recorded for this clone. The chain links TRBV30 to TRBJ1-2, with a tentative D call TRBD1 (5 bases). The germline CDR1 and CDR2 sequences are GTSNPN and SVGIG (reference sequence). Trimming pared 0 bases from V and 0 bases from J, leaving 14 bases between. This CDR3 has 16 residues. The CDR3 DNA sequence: TGTGCCTGGAGTGTTCGCTGGGGCGCCGCTAACTATGGCTACACCTTC. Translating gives CAWSVRWGAANYGYTF.

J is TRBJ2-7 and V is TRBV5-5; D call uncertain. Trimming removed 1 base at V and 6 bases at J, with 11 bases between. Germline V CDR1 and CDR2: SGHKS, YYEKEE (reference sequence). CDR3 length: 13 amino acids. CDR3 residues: CASSLNILAEQYF. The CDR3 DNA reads TGTGCCAGCAGCTTGAACATCCTTGCCGAGCAGTACTTC.

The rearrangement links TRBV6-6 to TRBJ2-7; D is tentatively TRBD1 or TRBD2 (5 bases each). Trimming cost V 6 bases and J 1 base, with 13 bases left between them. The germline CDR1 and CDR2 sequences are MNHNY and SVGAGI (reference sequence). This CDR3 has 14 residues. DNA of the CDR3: TGTGCCAGCAGCCCTCGGGACGGGTCCTACGAGCAGTACTTC. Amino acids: CASSPRDGSYEQYF.

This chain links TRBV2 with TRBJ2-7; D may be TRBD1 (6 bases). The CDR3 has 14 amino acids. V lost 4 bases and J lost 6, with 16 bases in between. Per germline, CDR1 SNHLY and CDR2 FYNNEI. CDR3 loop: CASSALARGSEQYF. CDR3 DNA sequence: TGTGCCAGCAGTGCCCTGGCCAGGGGTAGCGAGCAGTACTTC.

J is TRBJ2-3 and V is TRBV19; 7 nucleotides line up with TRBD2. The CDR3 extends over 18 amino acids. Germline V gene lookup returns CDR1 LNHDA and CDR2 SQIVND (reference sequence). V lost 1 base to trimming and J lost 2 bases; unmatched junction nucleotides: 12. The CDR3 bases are TGTGCCAGTAGTATAGCCCCTCATGGAGCGGGGCACACAGATACGCAGTATTTT. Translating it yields CASSIAPHGAGHTDTQYF.

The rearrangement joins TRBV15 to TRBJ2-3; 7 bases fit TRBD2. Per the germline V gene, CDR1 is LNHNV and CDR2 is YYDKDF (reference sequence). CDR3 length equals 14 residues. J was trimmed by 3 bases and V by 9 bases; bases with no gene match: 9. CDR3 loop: CATSASGPTDTQYF. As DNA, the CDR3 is TGTGCCACAAGCGCTAGCGGTCCTACAGATACGCAGTATTTT.

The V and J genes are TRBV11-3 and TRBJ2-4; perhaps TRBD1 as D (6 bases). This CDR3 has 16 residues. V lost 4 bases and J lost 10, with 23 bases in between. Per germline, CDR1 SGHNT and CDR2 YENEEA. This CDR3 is CASSSRVQGQKGIQYF. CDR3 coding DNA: TGTGCCAGCAGCTCTAGAGTACAGGGACAAAAGGGGATTCAGTACTTC. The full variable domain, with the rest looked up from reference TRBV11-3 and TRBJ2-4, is EAGVVQSPRYKIIEKKQPVAFWCNPISGHNTLYWYLQNLGQGPELLIRYENEEAVDDSQLPKDRFSAERLKGVDSTLKIQPAELGDSAVYLCASSSRVQGQKGIQYFGAGTRLSVL.

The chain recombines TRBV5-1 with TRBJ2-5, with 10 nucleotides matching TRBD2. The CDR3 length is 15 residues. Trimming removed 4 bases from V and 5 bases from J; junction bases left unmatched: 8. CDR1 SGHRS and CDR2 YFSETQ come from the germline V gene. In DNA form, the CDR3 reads TGCGCCAGCAGCAGCACTAGCGGGGAGGGTGAGACCCAGTACTTC. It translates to CASSSTSGEGETQYF.

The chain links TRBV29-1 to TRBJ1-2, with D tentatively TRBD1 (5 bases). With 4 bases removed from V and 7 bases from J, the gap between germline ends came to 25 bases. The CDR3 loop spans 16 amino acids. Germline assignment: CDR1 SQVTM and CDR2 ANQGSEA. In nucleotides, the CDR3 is TGCAGCGTTGCAGGGCTAATGGGACCGATCGGGGCTGGCTACACCTTC. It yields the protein CSVAGLMGPIGAGYTF.

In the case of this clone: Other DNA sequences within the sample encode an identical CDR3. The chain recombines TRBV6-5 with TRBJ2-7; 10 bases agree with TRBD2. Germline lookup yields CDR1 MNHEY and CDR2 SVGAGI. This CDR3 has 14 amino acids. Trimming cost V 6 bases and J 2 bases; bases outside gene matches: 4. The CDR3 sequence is CASSRTSGPYEQYF. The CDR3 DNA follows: TGTGCCAGCAGCCGGACTAGCGGACCCTACGAGCAGTACTTC.

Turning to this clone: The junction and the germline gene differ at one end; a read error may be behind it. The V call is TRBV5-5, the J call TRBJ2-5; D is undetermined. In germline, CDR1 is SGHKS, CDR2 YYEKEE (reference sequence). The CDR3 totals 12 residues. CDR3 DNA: TGTGCCAGCGGCTTGGGCCGCGAGACCCAGTACTTC. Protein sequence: CASGLGRETQYF.

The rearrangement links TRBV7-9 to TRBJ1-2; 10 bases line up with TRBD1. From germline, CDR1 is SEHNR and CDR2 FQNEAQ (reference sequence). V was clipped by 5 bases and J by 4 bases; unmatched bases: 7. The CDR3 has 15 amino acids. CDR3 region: CASSRSTGGRYGYTF. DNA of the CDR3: TGTGCCAGCAGCCGCTCGACAGGGGGCCGCTATGGCTACACCTTC.

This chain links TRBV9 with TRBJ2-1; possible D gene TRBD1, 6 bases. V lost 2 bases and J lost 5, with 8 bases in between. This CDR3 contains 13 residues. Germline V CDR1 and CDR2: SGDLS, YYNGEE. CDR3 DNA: TGTGCCAGCAGCGTTGGGGGCCACAATGAGCAGTTCTTC. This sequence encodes CASSVGGHNEQFF.

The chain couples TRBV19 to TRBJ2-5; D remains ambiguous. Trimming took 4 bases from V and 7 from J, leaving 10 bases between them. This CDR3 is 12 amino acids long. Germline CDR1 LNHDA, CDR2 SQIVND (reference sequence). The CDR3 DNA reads TGTGCCAGTAGTACCTCCTCTGGGACCCAGTACTTC. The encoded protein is CASSTSSGTQYF. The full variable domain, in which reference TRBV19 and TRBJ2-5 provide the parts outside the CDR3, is DGGITQSPKYLFRKEGQNVTLSCEQNLNHDAMYWYRQDPGQGLRLIYYSQIVNDFQKGDIAEGYSVSREKKESFPLTVTSAQKNPTAFYLCASSTSSGTQYFGPGTRLLVL.

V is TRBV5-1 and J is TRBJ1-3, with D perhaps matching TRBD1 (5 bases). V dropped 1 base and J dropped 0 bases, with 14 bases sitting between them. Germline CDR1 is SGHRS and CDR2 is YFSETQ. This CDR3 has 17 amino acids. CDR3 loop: CASSLWGDRASGNTIYF. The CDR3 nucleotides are TGCGCCAGCAGCTTGTGGGGCGACAGAGCCTCTGGAAACACCATATATTTT.

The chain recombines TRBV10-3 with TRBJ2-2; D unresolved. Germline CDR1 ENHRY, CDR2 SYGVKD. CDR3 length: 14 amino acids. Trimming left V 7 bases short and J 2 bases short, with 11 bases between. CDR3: CAIKSWVNTGELFF. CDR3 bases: TGTGCCATCAAGTCGTGGGTCAACACCGGGGAGCTGTTTTTT.

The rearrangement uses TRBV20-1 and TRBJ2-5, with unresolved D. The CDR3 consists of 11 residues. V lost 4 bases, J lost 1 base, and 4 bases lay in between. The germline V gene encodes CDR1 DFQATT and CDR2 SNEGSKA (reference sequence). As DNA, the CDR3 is TGCAGTGCTACACCCCAAGAGACCCAGTACTTC. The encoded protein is CSATPQETQYF.

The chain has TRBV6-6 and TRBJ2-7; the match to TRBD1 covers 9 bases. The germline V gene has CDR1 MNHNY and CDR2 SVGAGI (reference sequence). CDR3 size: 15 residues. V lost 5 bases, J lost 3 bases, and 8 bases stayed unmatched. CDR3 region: CASSPGGTGIYEQYF. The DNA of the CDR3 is TGTGCCAGCAGTCCCGGGGGGACAGGGATCTACGAGCAGTACTTC.

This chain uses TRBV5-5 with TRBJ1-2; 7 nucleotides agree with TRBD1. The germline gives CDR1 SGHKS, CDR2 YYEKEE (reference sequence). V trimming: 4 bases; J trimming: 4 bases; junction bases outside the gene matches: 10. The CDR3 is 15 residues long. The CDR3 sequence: CASSRGTASGYGYTF. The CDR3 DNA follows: TGTGCCAGCAGCCGAGGGACAGCAAGCGGCTATGGCTACACCTTC.

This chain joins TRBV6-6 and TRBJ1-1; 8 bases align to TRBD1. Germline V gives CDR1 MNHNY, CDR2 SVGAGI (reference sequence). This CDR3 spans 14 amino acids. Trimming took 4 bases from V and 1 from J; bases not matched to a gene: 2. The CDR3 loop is CASSSQGANTEAFF. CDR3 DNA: TGTGCCAGCAGTTCCCAGGGGGCGAACACTGAAGCTTTCTTT.

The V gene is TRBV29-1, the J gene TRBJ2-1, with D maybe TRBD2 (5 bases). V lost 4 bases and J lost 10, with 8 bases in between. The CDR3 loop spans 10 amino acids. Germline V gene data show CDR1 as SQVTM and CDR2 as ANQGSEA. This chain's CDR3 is CSVGLPEQFF. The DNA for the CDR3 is TGCAGCGTTGGACTACCCGAGCAGTTCTTC.

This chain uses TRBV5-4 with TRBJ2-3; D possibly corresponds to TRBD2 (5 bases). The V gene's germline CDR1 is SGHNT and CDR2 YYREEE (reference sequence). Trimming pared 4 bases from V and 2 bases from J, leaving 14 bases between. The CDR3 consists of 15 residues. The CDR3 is CASSRTGGNTDTQYF. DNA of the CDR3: TGTGCCAGCAGCCGGACTGGTGGGAACACAGATACGCAGTATTTT.

The CDR3 sequence: CASSLVDEQFF. DNA of the CDR3: TGTGCCAGCAGCTTAGTAGATGAGCAGTTCTTC. The chain is built from TRBV7-9 and TRBJ2-1; no reliable D call. Germline-derived CDR1 and CDR2 are SEHNR and FQNEAQ (reference sequence). The CDR3 loop spans 11 amino acids. V dropped 1 base and J dropped 8 bases, with 3 bases sitting between them.

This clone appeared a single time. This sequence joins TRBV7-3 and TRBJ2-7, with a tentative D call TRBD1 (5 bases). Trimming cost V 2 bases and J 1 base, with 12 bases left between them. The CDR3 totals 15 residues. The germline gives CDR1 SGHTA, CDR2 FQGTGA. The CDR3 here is CASSLDRGYSYEQYF. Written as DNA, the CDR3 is TGTGCCAGCAGCTTAGACAGAGGCTATTCCTACGAGCAGTACTTC.

Written as DNA, the CDR3 is TGCGCCAGCAGTCTGGGACAGGGAACCGGTAATGAAAAACTGTTTTTT. This codes for CASSLGQGTGNEKLFF. The chain combines TRBV23-1 with TRBJ1-4; 9 positions match TRBD1. TRBV23-1 is flagged as an ORF with uncertain function. This CDR3 has 16 residues. Trimming took 4 bases from V and 4 from J; bases not matched to a gene: 7.

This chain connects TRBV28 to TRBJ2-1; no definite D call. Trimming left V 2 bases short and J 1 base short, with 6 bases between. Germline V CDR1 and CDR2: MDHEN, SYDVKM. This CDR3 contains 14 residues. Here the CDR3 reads CASSLTGSYNEQFF. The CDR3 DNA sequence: TGTGCCAGCAGTTTAACCGGATCCTACAATGAGCAGTTCTTC.